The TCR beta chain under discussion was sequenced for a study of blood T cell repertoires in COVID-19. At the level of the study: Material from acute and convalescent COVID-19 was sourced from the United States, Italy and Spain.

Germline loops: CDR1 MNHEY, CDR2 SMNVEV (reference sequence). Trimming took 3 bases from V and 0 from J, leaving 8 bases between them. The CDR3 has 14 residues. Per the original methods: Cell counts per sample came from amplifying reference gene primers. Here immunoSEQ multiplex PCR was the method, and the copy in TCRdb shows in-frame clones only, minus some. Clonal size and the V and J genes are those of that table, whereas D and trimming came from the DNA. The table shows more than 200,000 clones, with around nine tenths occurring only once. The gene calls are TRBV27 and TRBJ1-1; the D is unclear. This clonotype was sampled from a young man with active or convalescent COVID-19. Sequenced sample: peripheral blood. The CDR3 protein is CASSFSVLNTEAFF. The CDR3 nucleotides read TGTGCCAGCAGTTTTTCGGTTCTGAACACTGAAGCTTTCTTT.